This T cell receptor (beta chain) was obtained from a study of shared clonotypes between healthy human individuals. Germline-derived CDR1 and CDR2 are WNHNN and SYGVQD (reference sequence). V lost 2 bases, J lost 7 bases, and 12 bases lay in between. CDR3 size: 14 residues. Libraries were prepared by immunoSEQ multiplex PCR; TCRdb keeps only in-frame clonotypes and omits some of them. This table has about 1 million clones, about three quarters appearing once. The rearrangement uses TRBV10-1 and TRBJ2-1, with a possible D match to TRBD1 (5 bases). Sequencing was done on a sample of memory CD4+ T cells sorted from blood. As to subset: CD45RA-negative fraction. The receptor's source is a man aged 18 to 30 in good health. Written as DNA, the CDR3 is TGCGCCAGCAGTGAGATGGTAGGGGAAAATGAGCAGTTCTTC. Translation gives CASSEMVGENEQFF.